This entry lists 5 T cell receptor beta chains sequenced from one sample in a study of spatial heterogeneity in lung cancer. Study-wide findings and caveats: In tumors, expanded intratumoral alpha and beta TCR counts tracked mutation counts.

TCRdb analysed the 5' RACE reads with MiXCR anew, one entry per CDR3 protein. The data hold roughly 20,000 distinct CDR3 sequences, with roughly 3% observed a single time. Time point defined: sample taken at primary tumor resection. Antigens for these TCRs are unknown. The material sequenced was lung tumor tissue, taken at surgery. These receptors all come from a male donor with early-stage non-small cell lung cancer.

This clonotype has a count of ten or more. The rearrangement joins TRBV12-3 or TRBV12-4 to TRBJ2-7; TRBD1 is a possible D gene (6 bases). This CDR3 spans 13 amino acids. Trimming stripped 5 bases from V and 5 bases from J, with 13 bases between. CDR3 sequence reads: CASSPTGPNEQYF. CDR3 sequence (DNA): TGTGCCAGCAGTCCCACAGGGCCCAACGAGCAGTACTTC.

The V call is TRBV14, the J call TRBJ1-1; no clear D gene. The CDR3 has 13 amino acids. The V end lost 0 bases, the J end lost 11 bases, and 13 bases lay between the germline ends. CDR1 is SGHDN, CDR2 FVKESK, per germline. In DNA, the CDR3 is TGTGCCAGCAGCCAAGATGGGTACTTAGGGGCTTTCTTT. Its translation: CASSQDGYLGAFF.

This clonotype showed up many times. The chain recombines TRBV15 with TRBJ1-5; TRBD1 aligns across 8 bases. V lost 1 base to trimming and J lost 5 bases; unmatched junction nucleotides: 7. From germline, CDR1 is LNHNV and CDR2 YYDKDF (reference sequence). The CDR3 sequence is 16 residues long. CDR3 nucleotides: TGTGCCACCAGCAGAGTCGGACAGGGCGGTTATCAGCCCCAGCATTTT. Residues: CATSRVGQGGYQPQHF. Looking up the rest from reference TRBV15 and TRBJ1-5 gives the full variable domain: DAMVIQNPRYQVTQFGKPVTLSCSQTLNHNVMYWYQQKSSQAPKLLFHYYDKDFNNEADTPDNFQSRRPNTSFCFLDIRSPGLGDTAMYLCATSRVGQGGYQPQHFGDGTRLSIL.

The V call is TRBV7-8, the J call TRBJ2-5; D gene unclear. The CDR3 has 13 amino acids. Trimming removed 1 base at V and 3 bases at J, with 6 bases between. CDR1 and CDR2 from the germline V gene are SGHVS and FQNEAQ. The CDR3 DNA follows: TGTGCCAGCAGCTTAGGCATTAAAGAGACCCAGTACTTC. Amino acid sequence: CASSLGIKETQYF.

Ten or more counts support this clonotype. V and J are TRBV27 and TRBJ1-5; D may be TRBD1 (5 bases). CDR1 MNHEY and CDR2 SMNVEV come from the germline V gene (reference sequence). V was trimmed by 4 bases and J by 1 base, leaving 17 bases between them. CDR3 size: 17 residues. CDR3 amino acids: CASSSDIYLGSNQPQHF. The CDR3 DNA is TGTGCCAGCAGTTCGGACATTTACCTCGGGAGCAATCAGCCCCAGCATTTT.